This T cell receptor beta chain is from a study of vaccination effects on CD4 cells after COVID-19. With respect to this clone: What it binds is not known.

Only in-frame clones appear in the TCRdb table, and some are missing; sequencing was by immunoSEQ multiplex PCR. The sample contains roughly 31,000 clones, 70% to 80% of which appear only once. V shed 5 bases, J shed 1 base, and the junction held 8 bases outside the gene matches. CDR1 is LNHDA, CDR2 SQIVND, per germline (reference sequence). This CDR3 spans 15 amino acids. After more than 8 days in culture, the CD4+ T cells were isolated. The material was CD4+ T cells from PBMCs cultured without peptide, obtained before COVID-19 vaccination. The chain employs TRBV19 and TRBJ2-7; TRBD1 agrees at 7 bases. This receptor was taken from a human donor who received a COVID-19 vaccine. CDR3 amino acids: CASSARGQGSYEQYF. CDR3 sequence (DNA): TGTGCCAGTAGTGCGAGGGGGCAGGGGTCCTACGAGCAGTACTTC.